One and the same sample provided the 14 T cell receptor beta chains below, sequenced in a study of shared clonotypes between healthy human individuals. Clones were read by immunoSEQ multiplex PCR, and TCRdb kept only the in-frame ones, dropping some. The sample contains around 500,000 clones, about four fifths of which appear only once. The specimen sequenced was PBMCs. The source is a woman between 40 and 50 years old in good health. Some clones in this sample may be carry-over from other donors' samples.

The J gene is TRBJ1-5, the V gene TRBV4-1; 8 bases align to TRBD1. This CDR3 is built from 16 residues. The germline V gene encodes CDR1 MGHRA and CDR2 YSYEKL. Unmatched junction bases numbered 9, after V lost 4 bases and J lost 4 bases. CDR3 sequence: CASSLQGVVGNQPQHF. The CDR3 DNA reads TGCGCCAGCAGCCTACAGGGGGTAGTAGGTAATCAGCCCCAGCATTTT.

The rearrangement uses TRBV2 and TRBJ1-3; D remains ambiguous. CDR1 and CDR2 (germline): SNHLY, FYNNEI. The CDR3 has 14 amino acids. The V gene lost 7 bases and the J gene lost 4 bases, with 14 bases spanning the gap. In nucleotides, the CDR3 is TGTGCCAGCAATCCCTCTAGGGCAGGAAACACCATATATTTT. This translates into CASNPSRAGNTIYF.

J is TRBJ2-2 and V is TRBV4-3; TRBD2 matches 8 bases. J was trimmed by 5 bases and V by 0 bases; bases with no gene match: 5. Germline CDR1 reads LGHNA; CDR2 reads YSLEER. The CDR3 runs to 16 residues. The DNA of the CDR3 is TGCGCCAGCAGCCAAGATCTCGGGGGGGAAACCGGGGAGCTGTTTTTT. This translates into CASSQDLGGETGELFF.

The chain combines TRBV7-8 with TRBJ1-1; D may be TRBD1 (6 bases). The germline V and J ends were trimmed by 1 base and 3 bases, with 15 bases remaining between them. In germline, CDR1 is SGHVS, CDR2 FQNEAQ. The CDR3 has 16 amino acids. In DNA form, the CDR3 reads TGTGCCAGCAGCTTAGTCGGGGGCGGGGTTGACACTGAAGCTTTCTTT. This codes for CASSLVGGGVDTEAFF.

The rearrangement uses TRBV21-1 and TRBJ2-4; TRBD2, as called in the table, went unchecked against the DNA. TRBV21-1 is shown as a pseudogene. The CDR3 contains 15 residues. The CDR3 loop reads CASSNKTEGENIQYF. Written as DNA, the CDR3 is TGTGCCAGCAGCAATAAGACGGAGGGAGAAAACATTCAGTACTTC.

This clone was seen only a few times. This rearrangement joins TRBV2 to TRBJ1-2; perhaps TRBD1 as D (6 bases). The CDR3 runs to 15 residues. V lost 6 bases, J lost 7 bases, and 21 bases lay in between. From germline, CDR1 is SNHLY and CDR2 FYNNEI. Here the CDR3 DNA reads TGTGCCAGCAGGCCACTTAATACAGGGTCTGCTGGCTACACCTTC. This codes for CASRPLNTGSAGYTF.

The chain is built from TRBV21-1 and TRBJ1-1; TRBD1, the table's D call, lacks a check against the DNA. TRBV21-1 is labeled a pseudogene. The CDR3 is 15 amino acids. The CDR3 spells CASSSTGPLNTEAFF. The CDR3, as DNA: TGTGCCAGCAGTTCGACAGGGCCTTTGAACACTGAAGCTTTCTTT.

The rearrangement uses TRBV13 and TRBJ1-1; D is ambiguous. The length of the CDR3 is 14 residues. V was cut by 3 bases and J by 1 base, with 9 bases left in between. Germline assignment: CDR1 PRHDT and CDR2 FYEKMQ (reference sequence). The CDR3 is CASSFAGPNTEAFF. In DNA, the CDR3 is TGTGCCAGCAGCTTCGCAGGACCGAACACTGAAGCTTTCTTT.

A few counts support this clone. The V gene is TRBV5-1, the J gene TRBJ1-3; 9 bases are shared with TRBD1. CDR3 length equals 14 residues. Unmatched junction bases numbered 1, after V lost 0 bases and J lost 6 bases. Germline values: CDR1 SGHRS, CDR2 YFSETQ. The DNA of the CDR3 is TGCGCCAGCAGCTTGGGGACAGGGGTAAACACCATATATTTT. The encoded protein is CASSLGTGVNTIYF.

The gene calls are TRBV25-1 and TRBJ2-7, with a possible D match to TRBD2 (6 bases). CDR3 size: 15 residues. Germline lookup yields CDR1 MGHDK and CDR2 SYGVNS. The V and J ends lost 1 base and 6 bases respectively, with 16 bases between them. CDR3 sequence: CASSEFVEGFREQYF. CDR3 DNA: TGTGCCAGCAGTGAATTTGTGGAGGGGTTCCGCGAGCAGTACTTC.

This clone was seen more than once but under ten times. The CDR3 sequence: CASSLGGRGSSTEAFF. CDR3 in DNA: TGCGCCAGCAGCTTGGGTGGTCGAGGGTCGAGCACTGAAGCTTTCTTT. The gene calls are TRBV5-1 and TRBJ1-1; D gene uncertain. The germline V gene has CDR1 SGHRS and CDR2 YFSETQ. The V end lost 0 bases, the J end lost 4 bases, and 16 bases lay between the germline ends. The length of the CDR3 is 16 residues.

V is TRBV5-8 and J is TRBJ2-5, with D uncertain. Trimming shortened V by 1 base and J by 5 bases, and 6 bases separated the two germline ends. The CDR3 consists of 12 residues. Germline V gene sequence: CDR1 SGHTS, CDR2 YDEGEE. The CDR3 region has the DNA TGTGCCAGCAGCTTGCTTAGGGAGACCCAGTACTTC. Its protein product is CASSLLRETQYF.

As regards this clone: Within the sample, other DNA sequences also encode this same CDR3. The CDR3 is CASSPLAGAYNEQFF. The CDR3 nucleotides read TGTGCCAGCAGTCCCCTTGCGGGAGCGTACAATGAGCAGTTCTTC. V and J are TRBV28 and TRBJ2-1, with 7 bases fitting TRBD2. Trimming removed 5 bases from V and 4 bases from J; junction bases left unmatched: 8. Looked up from germline, CDR1 is MDHEN and CDR2 is SYDVKM. This CDR3 spans 15 amino acids.

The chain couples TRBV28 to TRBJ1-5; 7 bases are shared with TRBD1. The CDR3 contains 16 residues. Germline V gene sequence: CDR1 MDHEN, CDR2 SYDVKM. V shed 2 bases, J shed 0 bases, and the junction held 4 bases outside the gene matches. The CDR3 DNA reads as TGTGCCAGCAGTTTAATTGGACAGGCTAGCAATCAGCCCCAGCATTTT. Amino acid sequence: CASSLIGQASNQPQHF. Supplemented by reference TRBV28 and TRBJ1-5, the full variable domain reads DVKVTQSSRYLVKRTGEKVFLECVQDMDHENMFWYRQDPGLGLRLIYFSYDVKMKEKGDIPEGYSVSREKKERFSLILESASTNQTSMYLCASSLIGQASNQPQHFGDGTRLSIL.